The next 15 T cell receptor beta chains were all read from a single sample in a study of cytomegalovirus exposure and HLA in healthy donors. TCRdb's table, derived via immunoSEQ multiplex PCR, lists solely in-frame clones and lacks some. The sample lists about 220,000 clones; around 90% were seen once. Sequenced sample: PBMCs. The receptor source for this set is a woman younger than 35 in good health and CMV-seronegative.

This chain uses TRBV28 with TRBJ2-7, with 7 bases fitting TRBD1. CDR1 and CDR2 from the germline V gene are MDHEN and SYDVKM. There are 14 residues in the CDR3. V was clipped by 2 bases and J by 3 bases; unmatched bases: 4. As DNA, the CDR3 is TGTGCCAGCAGTTTAAGGGACAGAGTCTACGAGCAGTACTTC. Amino acid sequence: CASSLRDRVYEQYF.

The chain links TRBV19 to TRBJ1-1, with no clear D. Germline V lookup: CDR1 LNHDA, CDR2 SQIVND (reference sequence). The CDR3 covers 13 residues. V lost 8 bases and J 0 bases, leaving 10 bases between the germline ends. The chain's CDR3 is CASSETMNTEAFF. The DNA for the CDR3 is TGTGCCAGTTCAGAAACGATGAACACTGAAGCTTTCTTT.

CDR3 region: CASPVGVKEKLFF. The CDR3 DNA is TGTGCCAGCCCCGTGGGAGTTAAGGAAAAACTGTTTTTT. This chain uses TRBV21-1 with TRBJ1-4. TRBV21-1 is a recognized pseudogene. This CDR3 is built from 13 residues.

V gene TRBV5-4 combines with J gene TRBJ2-1, with D unresolved. V was clipped by 0 bases and J by 1 base, with 11 bases between them. CDR3 length equals 16 residues. Germline assignment: CDR1 SGHNT and CDR2 YYREEE (reference sequence). Written as DNA, the CDR3 is TGTGCCAGCAGCTTGGACCGTGACTCGTCCTACAATGAGCAGTTCTTC. This encodes CASSLDRDSSYNEQFF.

This chain joins TRBV7-3 and TRBJ2-1, with 10 bases matching TRBD1. J was trimmed by 4 bases and V by 7 bases; bases with no gene match: 7. CDR1 SGHTA and CDR2 FQGTGA come from the germline V gene. The CDR3 covers 15 residues. The CDR3, as DNA: TGTGCCAGCACCCCCGGGACAGGGGTTTACAATGAGCAGTTCTTC. Translation gives CASTPGTGVYNEQFF.

This chain connects TRBV7-8 to TRBJ1-2; perhaps TRBD1 as D (5 bases). Trimming cost V 5 bases and J 1 base, with 14 bases left between them. In germline, CDR1 is SGHVS, CDR2 FQNEAQ. CDR3 size: 15 residues. The CDR3 reads CASSRETVNNYGYTF. CDR3 DNA: TGTGCCAGCAGCAGAGAGACAGTAAATAACTATGGCTACACCTTC.

The chain carries TRBV30 and TRBJ1-1, with D possibly TRBD1 on 5 matching bases. Deletions cut 5 bases from V and 3 bases from J, with 10 bases between. In germline, CDR1 is GTSNPN, CDR2 SVGIG (reference sequence). The length of the CDR3 is 12 residues. The CDR3 DNA follows: TGTGCCTGGGGTCCAGGGTACACTGAAGCTTTCTTT. Translated: CAWGPGYTEAFF.

V usage is TRBV30 and J usage is TRBJ2-7; 7 nucleotides match TRBD2. The CDR3 spans 13 residues. The germline gives CDR1 GTSNPN, CDR2 SVGIG (reference sequence). Trimming removed 3 bases from V and 2 bases from J; junction bases left unmatched: 4. CDR3 nucleotides: TGTGCCTGGAGAACTAGCGCCGCCTACGAGCAGTACTTC. It encodes CAWRTSAAYEQYF.

CDR3 coding DNA: TGTGCCAGCAGCCCACCTGGCGGGAGGGTTATCAGTGAGCAGTTCTTC. Translation: CASSPPGGRVISEQFF. The J gene is TRBJ2-1, the V gene TRBV9; 9 bases line up with TRBD2. This CDR3 is 16 amino acids long. Germline loops: CDR1 SGDLS, CDR2 YYNGEE. Unmatched junction bases numbered 14, after V lost 4 bases and J lost 9 bases. Full variable domain (remainder filled in from reference TRBV9 and TRBJ2-1): DSGVTQTPKHLITATGQRVTLRCSPRSGDLSVYWYQQSLDQGLQFLIQYYNGEERAKGNILERFSAQQFPDLHSELNLSSLELGDSALYFCASSPPGGRVISEQFFGPGTRLTVL.

The chain has TRBV5-1 and TRBJ2-7, with 8 bases matching TRBD1. Per germline, CDR1 SGHRS and CDR2 YFSETQ. There are 16 residues in the CDR3. Losses at the gene ends were 4 bases for V and 6 bases for J; bases not matched to a gene: 15. CDR3 DNA: TGCGCCAGCAGCCTAAAGACAGGGGCGGGGAATGCCGAGCAGTACTTC. It encodes CASSLKTGAGNAEQYF.

This chain links TRBV4-1 with TRBJ1-5; possibly TRBD1 for D (5 bases). CDR3 length equals 16 residues. Germline-derived CDR1 and CDR2 are MGHRA and YSYEKL. The V end was cut by 0 bases, the J end by 4 bases, with 13 bases between. The DNA for the CDR3 is TGCGCCAGCAGCCAAGAAAGGGTGGGGGGAAATCAGCCCCAGCATTTT. It yields the protein CASSQERVGGNQPQHF.

The chain employs TRBV7-3 and TRBJ2-2, with 7 bases matching TRBD2. J gave up 5 bases and V 1 base, and 1 base lay outside the gene matches. CDR1 SGHTA and CDR2 FQGTGA come from the germline V gene. The CDR3 runs to 14 residues. CDR3 DNA: TGTGCCAGCAGCTTAAAGCGGGGAACCGGGGAGCTGTTTTTT. This encodes CASSLKRGTGELFF. The full variable domain, with the rest looked up from reference TRBV7-3 and TRBJ2-2, is GAGVSQTPSNKVTEKGKYVELRCDPISGHTALYWYRQSLGQGPEFLIYFQGTGAADDSGLPNDRFFAVRPEGSVSTLKIQRTERGDSAVYLCASSLKRGTGELFFGEGSRLTVL.

The rearrangement links TRBV16 to TRBJ2-7, with D unresolved. This CDR3 spans 12 amino acids. Germline CDR1 reads KGHSY; CDR2 reads FQNENV. The ends were cut back, 4 bases at V and 7 bases at J, with 11 bases in the middle. In DNA form, the CDR3 reads TGTGCCAGCAGCCCTCGTCCCGTGGAGCAGTACTTC. It encodes CASSPRPVEQYF.

The CDR3 sequence is CASSPHYPHSIYEQYF. CDR3 nucleotide sequence: TGCGCCAGCAGCCCCCACTACCCCCATAGCATCTACGAGCAGTACTTC. The genes are TRBV4-1 and TRBJ2-7; D unresolved. The CDR3 has 16 amino acids. The V and J ends lost 4 bases and 3 bases respectively, with 19 bases between them. Germline CDR1 and CDR2: MGHRA and YSYEKL.

This clone occurred a few times. V and J are TRBV6-1 and TRBJ2-2; 9 nucleotides align to TRBD2. This CDR3 is 15 amino acids long. The germline CDR1 and CDR2 sequences are MNHNS and SASEGT. Trimming took 4 bases from V and 3 from J; bases not matched to a gene: 3. CDR3 residues: CASSVIAGDTGELFF. CDR3 DNA: TGTGCCAGCAGTGTAATAGCGGGAGACACCGGGGAGCTGTTTTTT.